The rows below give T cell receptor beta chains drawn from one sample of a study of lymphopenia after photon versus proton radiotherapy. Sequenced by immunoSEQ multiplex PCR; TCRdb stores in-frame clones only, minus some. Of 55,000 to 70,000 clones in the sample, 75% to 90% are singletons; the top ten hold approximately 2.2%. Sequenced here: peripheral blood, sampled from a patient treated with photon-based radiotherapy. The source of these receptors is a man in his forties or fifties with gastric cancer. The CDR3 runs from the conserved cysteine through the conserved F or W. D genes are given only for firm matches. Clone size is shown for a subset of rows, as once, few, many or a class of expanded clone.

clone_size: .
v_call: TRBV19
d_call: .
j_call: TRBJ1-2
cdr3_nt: TGTGCCAGTAGTATACGGTCTGGAGGCTACACCTTC
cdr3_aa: CASSIRSGGYTF

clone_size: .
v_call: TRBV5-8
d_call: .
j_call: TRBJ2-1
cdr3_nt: TGTGCCAGCAGCTTGGGAAGGCCTGAGCAGTTCTTC
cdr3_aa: CASSLGRPEQFF

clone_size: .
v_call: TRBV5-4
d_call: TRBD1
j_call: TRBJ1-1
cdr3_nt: TGTGCCAGCTTCCCTTCAGGGGGTTCGAACACTGAAGCTTTCTTT
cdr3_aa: CASFPSGGSNTEAFF

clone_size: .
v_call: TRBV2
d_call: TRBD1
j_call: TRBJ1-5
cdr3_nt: TGTGCCAGCAGGGAGGGGGGACAGTCGTACAATCAGCCCCAGCATTTT
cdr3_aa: CASREGGQSYNQPQHF

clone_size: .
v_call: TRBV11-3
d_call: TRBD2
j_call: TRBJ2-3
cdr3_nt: TGTGCCAGCAGCCCCCTAGCGGGTAGCACAGATACGCAGTATTTT
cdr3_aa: CASSPLAGSTDTQYF

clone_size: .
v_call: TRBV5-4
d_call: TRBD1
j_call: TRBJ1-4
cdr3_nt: TGTGCCAGCAGCTTGGGGGACAGGGGGCGACGGAATGAAAAACTGTTTTTT
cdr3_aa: CASSLGDRGRRNEKLFF

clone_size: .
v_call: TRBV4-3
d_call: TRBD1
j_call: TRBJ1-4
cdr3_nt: TGCGCCAGCAGCCCGAGGGTGGGACAGCCTAATGAAAAACTGTTTTTT
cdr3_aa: CASSPRVGQPNEKLFF

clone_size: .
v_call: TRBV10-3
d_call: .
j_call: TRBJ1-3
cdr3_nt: TGTGCCATCAGTGAGCGGGCAGGGGAGACTGGAAACACCATATATTTT
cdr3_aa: CAISERAGETGNTIYF

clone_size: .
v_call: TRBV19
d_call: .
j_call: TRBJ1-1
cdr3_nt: TGTGCCAGTAGTACAAGGGAGAACACTGAAGCTTTCTTT
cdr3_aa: CASSTRENTEAFF

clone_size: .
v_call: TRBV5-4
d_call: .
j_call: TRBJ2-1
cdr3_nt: TGTGCCAGCAGCTTGGCCGCTGGGGGCTCCTACAATGAGCAGTTCTTC
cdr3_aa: CASSLAAGGSYNEQFF

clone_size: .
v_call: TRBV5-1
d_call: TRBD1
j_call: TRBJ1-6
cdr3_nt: TGCGCCAGCAGCTCCCAAGGGGACAGTAATTCACCCCTCCACTTT
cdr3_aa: CASSSQGDSNSPLHF

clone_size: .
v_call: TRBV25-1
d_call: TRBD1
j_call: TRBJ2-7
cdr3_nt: TGTGCCAGCAGTGAACCCTCGGGACAGGGGAGATACGAGCAGTACTTC
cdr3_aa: CASSEPSGQGRYEQYF

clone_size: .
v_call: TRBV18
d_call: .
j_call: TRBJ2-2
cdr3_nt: TGTGCCAGCTCCCGGGACTCCAACACCGGGGAGCTGTTTTTT
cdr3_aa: CASSRDSNTGELFF

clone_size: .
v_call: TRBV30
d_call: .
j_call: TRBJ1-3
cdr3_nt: TGTGCCTGGAGTGCCGTGTGGCCAGGGGCTGGAAACACCATATATTTT
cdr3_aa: CAWSAVWPGAGNTIYF

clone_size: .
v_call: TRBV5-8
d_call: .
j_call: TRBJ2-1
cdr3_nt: TGTGCCAGCCCTCCACGGATGGGGGGGCCAGCCTACAATGAGCAGTTCTTC
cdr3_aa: CASPPRMGGPAYNEQFF

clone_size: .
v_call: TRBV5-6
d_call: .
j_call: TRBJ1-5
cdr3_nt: TGTGCCAGCAGCACTGGTCGGGGAAATAGCAATCAGCCCCAGCATTTT
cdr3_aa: CASSTGRGNSNQPQHF

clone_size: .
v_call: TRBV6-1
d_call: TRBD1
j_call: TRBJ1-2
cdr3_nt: TGTGCCAGCAGTGAAGCGGCGACAGGGTCTAACTATGGCTACACCTTC
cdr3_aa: CASSEAATGSNYGYTF

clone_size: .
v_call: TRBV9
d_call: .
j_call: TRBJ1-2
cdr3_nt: TGTGCCAGCAGCGTAGGGGGGCCTTCCTATGGCTACACCTTC
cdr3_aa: CASSVGGPSYGYTF

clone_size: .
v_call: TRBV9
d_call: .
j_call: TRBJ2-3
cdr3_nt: TGTGCCAGCAGCGTAGACGCAGGGGCAACAGATACGCAGTATTTT
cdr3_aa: CASSVDAGATDTQYF

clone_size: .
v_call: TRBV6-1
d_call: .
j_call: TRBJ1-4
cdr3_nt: TGTGCCAGCAGTGAAGCAAGAATTTCAGGGGCCACCCGGGATGAAAAACTGTTTTTT
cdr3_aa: CASSEARISGATRDEKLFF

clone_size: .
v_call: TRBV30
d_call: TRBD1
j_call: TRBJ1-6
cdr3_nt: TGTGCCTGGATCGGACAGGGTAATTCACCCCTCCACTTT
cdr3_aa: CAWIGQGNSPLHF

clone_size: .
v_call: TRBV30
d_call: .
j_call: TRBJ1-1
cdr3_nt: TGTGCCTGGAGTGTAGGTCGGAACACTGAAGCTTTCTTT
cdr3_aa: CAWSVGRNTEAFF

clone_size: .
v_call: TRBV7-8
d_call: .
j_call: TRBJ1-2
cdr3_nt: TGTGCCAGCAGCTTAGTGTTGGCCCAGGGGAACTATGGCTACACCTTC
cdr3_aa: CASSLVLAQGNYGYTF

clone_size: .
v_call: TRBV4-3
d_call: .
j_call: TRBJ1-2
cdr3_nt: TGCGCCAGCAGCCAAGAATACGGGCCTCGGGACGGCTACACCTTC
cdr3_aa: CASSQEYGPRDGYTF

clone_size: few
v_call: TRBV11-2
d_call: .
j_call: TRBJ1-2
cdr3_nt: TGTGCCAGCAGCTTAGGGACAGCAAATGGCTACACCTTC
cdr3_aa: CASSLGTANGYTF

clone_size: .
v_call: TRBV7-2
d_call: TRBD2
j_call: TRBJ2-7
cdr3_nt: TGTGCCAGCAGCCCGCGGGGGGGTAATTACTACGAGCAGTACTTC
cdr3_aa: CASSPRGGNYYEQYF